The rows below give T cell receptor beta chains drawn from one sample of a study of identifying expanded T cells in peripheral blood. Measured with immunoSEQ multiplex PCR; TCRdb has only the in-frame clones, and not every one. The sample includes 120,000 or so clones, around 84% of them seen just once. The specimen sequenced was blood. The receptors derive from a person aged 18 to 75 in good health. The CDR3 runs from the conserved cysteine through the conserved F or W. The D gene is left open where the match is weak. Clone size appears in some rows only: once, few, many, or a class for an expanded clone.

clone_size: -
j_call: TRBJ2-2
v_call: TRBV7-9
d_call: -
cdr3_aa: CASSFRERGNTGELFF
cdr3_nt: TGTGCCAGCAGCTTCCGGGAACGGGGGAACACCGGGGAGCTGTTTTTT

clone_size: once
j_call: TRBJ1-1
v_call: TRBV7-3
d_call: -
cdr3_aa: CASSLDSLDEAFF
cdr3_nt: TGTGCCAGCAGCTTAGATAGCTTAGATGAAGCTTTCTTT

clone_size: -
j_call: TRBJ1-6
v_call: TRBV5-6
d_call: -
cdr3_aa: CASSGLINSPLHF
cdr3_nt: TGTGCCAGCTCGGGACTGATTAATTCACCCCTCCACTTT

clone_size: -
j_call: TRBJ1-1
v_call: TRBV11-3
d_call: -
cdr3_aa: CASSLDRSSLNTEAFF
cdr3_nt: TGTGCCAGCAGCTTAGATCGGAGTAGCTTGAACACTGAAGCTTTCTTT

clone_size: -
j_call: TRBJ1-1
v_call: TRBV18
d_call: -
cdr3_aa: CASSPSFRNTEAFF
cdr3_nt: TGTGCCAGCTCACCAAGTTTCAGGAACACTGAAGCTTTCTTT

clone_size: -
j_call: TRBJ1-5
v_call: TRBV7-2
d_call: -
cdr3_aa: CASSLDPDQPQHF
cdr3_nt: TGTGCCAGCAGCTTAGACCCGGATCAGCCCCAGCATTTT

clone_size: once
j_call: TRBJ1-2
v_call: TRBV7-2
d_call: TRBD1
cdr3_aa: CASSSDREVRGYTF
cdr3_nt: TGTGCCAGCAGCTCGGACAGGGAGGTTCGGGGCTACACCTTC

clone_size: few
j_call: TRBJ1-2
v_call: TRBV7-9
d_call: TRBD1
cdr3_aa: CASSQSTGALQYGYTF
cdr3_nt: TGTGCCAGCAGCCAATCCACAGGGGCCTTGCAATATGGCTACACCTTC

clone_size: -
j_call: TRBJ2-1
v_call: TRBV9
d_call: -
cdr3_aa: CASSRRAQGNEQFF
cdr3_nt: TGTGCCAGCAGCCGTAGGGCCCAGGGAAATGAGCAGTTCTTC

clone_size: once
j_call: TRBJ2-5
v_call: TRBV11-2
d_call: -
cdr3_aa: CASSLDQGGPTETQYF
cdr3_nt: TGTGCCAGCAGCTTAGATCAGGGGGGACCAACAGAGACCCAGTACTTC

clone_size: -
j_call: TRBJ2-5
v_call: TRBV11-2
d_call: -
cdr3_aa: CASSLVEGQTQYF
cdr3_nt: TGTGCCAGCAGCTTGGTGGAAGGGCAGACCCAGTACTTC

clone_size: few
j_call: TRBJ1-2
v_call: TRBV30
d_call: -
cdr3_aa: CAWSVERAHGYTF
cdr3_nt: TGTGCCTGGAGTGTAGAGCGGGCTCATGGCTACACCTTC

clone_size: -
j_call: TRBJ1-1
v_call: TRBV11-3
d_call: -
cdr3_aa: CASRLRGPWNTEAFF
cdr3_nt: TGTGCCAGCAGGTTGAGGGGCCCTTGGAACACTGAAGCTTTCTTT

clone_size: -
j_call: TRBJ2-7
v_call: TRBV7-2
d_call: TRBD1
cdr3_aa: CASSARTGLNEQYF
cdr3_nt: TGTGCCAGCAGCGCACGGACAGGGCTCAACGAGCAGTACTTC

clone_size: once
j_call: TRBJ1-1
v_call: TRBV4-3
d_call: -
cdr3_aa: CASSQEDSFYTEAFF
cdr3_nt: TGCGCCAGCAGCCAAGAGGACAGTTTCTACACTGAAGCTTTCTTT

clone_size: -
j_call: TRBJ2-5
v_call: TRBV15
d_call: -
cdr3_aa: CATSSGETQYF
cdr3_nt: TGTGCCACCAGCAGTGGTGAGACCCAGTACTTC

clone_size: -
j_call: TRBJ1-1
v_call: TRBV2
d_call: TRBD1
cdr3_aa: CARQGATEAFF
cdr3_nt: TGTGCCAGGCAGGGGGCCACTGAAGCTTTCTTT

clone_size: -
j_call: TRBJ2-7
v_call: TRBV25-1
d_call: -
cdr3_aa: CASSESLGHSYEQYF
cdr3_nt: TGTGCCAGCAGTGAATCCCTTGGGCACTCCTACGAGCAGTACTTC

clone_size: -
j_call: TRBJ1-1
v_call: TRBV6-4
d_call: TRBD1
cdr3_aa: CASRMDRAGTEAFF
cdr3_nt: TGTGCCAGCAGAATGGACAGGGCAGGGACTGAAGCTTTCTTT

clone_size: -
j_call: TRBJ1-2
v_call: TRBV6-1
d_call: -
cdr3_aa: CASSEGWSGYTF
cdr3_nt: TGTGCCAGCAGTGAGGGGTGGAGCGGCTACACCTTC

clone_size: -
j_call: TRBJ2-5
v_call: TRBV19
d_call: TRBD1
cdr3_aa: CASSPRGRDLQETQYF
cdr3_nt: TGTGCCAGTAGTCCGAGGGGGCGCGATCTCCAAGAGACCCAGTACTTC

clone_size: -
j_call: TRBJ1-2
v_call: TRBV2
d_call: -
cdr3_aa: CASRPGTDYGYTF
cdr3_nt: TGTGCCAGCAGACCCGGGACCGACTATGGCTACACCTTC

clone_size: -
j_call: TRBJ1-2
v_call: TRBV7-9
d_call: -
cdr3_aa: CASSLGPYGYTF
cdr3_nt: TGTGCCAGCAGCTTAGGGCCCTATGGCTACACCTTC

clone_size: -
j_call: TRBJ2-5
v_call: TRBV5-1
d_call: -
cdr3_aa: CASSLGQETQYF
cdr3_nt: TGCGCCAGCAGCTTGGGACAAGAGACCCAGTACTTC

clone_size: -
j_call: TRBJ2-7
v_call: TRBV10-2
d_call: -
cdr3_aa: CASRTTGSLPYEQYF
cdr3_nt: TGCGCCAGCAGGACGACAGGTTCCCTCCCATACGAGCAGTACTTC

clone_size: -
j_call: TRBJ2-1
v_call: TRBV7-3
d_call: TRBD1
cdr3_aa: CASSPTGGPYNEQFF
cdr3_nt: TGTGCCAGCAGCCCAACAGGGGGCCCCTACAATGAGCAGTTCTTC

clone_size: -
j_call: TRBJ2-3
v_call: TRBV5-4
d_call: -
cdr3_aa: CASSLGRDTDTQYF
cdr3_nt: TGTGCCAGCAGCTTGGGCAGGGACACAGATACGCAGTATTTT

clone_size: -
j_call: TRBJ2-4
v_call: TRBV7-6
d_call: -
cdr3_aa: CASSPRPGTAKNIQYF
cdr3_nt: TGTGCCAGCAGCCCCCGTCCCGGGACAGCCAAAAACATTCAGTACTTC

clone_size: -
j_call: TRBJ2-3
v_call: TRBV7-2
d_call: TRBD2
cdr3_aa: CASSFNQGGGTDTQYF
cdr3_nt: TGTGCCAGCAGCTTCAACCAGGGAGGGGGCACAGATACGCAGTATTTT

clone_size: -
j_call: TRBJ1-2
v_call: TRBV28
d_call: TRBD1
cdr3_aa: CASSYGQGYGYTF
cdr3_nt: TGTGCCAGCAGTTACGGACAGGGCTATGGCTACACCTTC

clone_size: -
j_call: TRBJ1-5
v_call: TRBV12-5
d_call: -
cdr3_aa: CASGFNGEEDSNQPQHF
cdr3_nt: TGTGCTAGTGGTTTCAACGGTGAGGAGGATAGCAATCAGCCCCAGCATTTT

clone_size: -
j_call: TRBJ1-1
v_call: TRBV30
d_call: -
cdr3_aa: CAWSVVDRNTEAFF
cdr3_nt: TGTGCCTGGAGTGTAGTCGACCGGAACACTGAAGCTTTCTTT

clone_size: -
j_call: TRBJ1-1
v_call: TRBV7-9
d_call: -
cdr3_aa: CASSSEGTAEAFF
cdr3_nt: TGTGCCAGCAGCTCCGAGGGGACGGCTGAAGCTTTCTTT

clone_size: -
j_call: TRBJ2-1
v_call: TRBV2
d_call: -
cdr3_aa: CASNTNRDPQFF
cdr3_nt: TGTGCCAGTAATACGAACCGGGACCCGCAGTTCTTC

clone_size: -
j_call: TRBJ1-5
v_call: TRBV30
d_call: TRBD1
cdr3_aa: CAWRGGRGPGNQPQHF
cdr3_nt: TGTGCCTGGAGAGGTGGCAGGGGGCCCGGCAATCAGCCCCAGCATTTT

clone_size: -
j_call: TRBJ1-2
v_call: TRBV7-9
d_call: -
cdr3_aa: CASSHGQRNYGYTF
cdr3_nt: TGTGCCAGCAGCCATGGACAGCGTAACTATGGCTACACCTTC

clone_size: medium-sized
j_call: TRBJ1-1
v_call: TRBV9
d_call: -
cdr3_aa: CASTGRTGTEAFF
cdr3_nt: TGTGCCAGCACTGGACGGACGGGGACTGAAGCTTTCTTT

clone_size: once
j_call: TRBJ1-4
v_call: TRBV19
d_call: TRBD1
cdr3_aa: CASSPRDRGRRTNEKLFF
cdr3_nt: TGTGCCAGTAGTCCACGGGACAGGGGGCGGAGGACTAATGAAAAACTGTTTTTT

clone_size: -
j_call: TRBJ2-7
v_call: TRBV5-6
d_call: -
cdr3_aa: CASSLMDEQYF
cdr3_nt: TGTGCCAGCAGCTTGATGGACGAGCAGTACTTC

clone_size: once
j_call: TRBJ2-5
v_call: TRBV29-1
d_call: TRBD2
cdr3_aa: CSAGTSGGRGPETQYF
cdr3_nt: TGCAGCGCCGGGACTAGCGGGGGGCGAGGCCCAGAGACCCAGTACTTC

clone_size: few
j_call: TRBJ2-1
v_call: TRBV7-6
d_call: -
cdr3_aa: CASSSAYNEQFF
cdr3_nt: TGTGCCAGCAGCTCAGCATACAACGAGCAGTTCTTC

clone_size: -
j_call: TRBJ1-2
v_call: TRBV30
d_call: TRBD1
cdr3_aa: CAWSDEADRGVWPYGYTF
cdr3_nt: TGTGCCTGGAGCGACGAAGCGGACAGGGGGGTTTGGCCTTATGGCTACACCTTC

clone_size: -
j_call: TRBJ2-5
v_call: TRBV11-3
d_call: TRBD1
cdr3_aa: CASSYGQGTQETQYF
cdr3_nt: TGTGCCAGCAGCTACGGACAGGGGACCCAAGAGACCCAGTACTTC

clone_size: -
j_call: TRBJ2-1
v_call: TRBV13
d_call: TRBD2
cdr3_aa: CASSSPGGRGNEQFF
cdr3_nt: TGTGCCAGCAGCTCCCCGGGAGGGCGGGGCAATGAGCAGTTCTTC

clone_size: once
j_call: TRBJ2-5
v_call: TRBV9
d_call: -
cdr3_aa: CASSGGQETQYF
cdr3_nt: TGTGCCAGCAGCGGCGGCCAAGAGACCCAGTACTTC